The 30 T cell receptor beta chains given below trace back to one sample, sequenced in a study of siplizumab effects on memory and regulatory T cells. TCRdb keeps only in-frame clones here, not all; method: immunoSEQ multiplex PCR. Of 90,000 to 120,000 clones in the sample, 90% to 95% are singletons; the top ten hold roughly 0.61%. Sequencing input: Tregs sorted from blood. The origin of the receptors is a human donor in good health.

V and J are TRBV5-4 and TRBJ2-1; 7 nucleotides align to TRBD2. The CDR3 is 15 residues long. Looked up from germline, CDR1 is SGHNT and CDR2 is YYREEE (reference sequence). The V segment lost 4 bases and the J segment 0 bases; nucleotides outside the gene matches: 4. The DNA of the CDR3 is TGTGCCAGCAGCCGGAGCGGGGCCTCCTACAATGAGCAGTTCTTC. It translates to CASSRSGASYNEQFF.

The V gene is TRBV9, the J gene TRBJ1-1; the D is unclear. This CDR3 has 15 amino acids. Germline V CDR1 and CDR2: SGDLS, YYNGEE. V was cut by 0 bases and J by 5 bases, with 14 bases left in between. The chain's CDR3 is CASSVDSSWGTEAFF. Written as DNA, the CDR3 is TGTGCCAGCAGCGTAGACAGTTCTTGGGGAACTGAAGCTTTCTTT.

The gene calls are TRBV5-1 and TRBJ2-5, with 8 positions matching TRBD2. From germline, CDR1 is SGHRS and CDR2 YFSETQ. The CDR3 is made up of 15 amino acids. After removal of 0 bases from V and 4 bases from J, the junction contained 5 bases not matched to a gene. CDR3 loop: CASSLAGLVGETQYF. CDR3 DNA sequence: TGCGCCAGCAGCTTGGCGGGACTAGTAGGAGAGACCCAGTACTTC.

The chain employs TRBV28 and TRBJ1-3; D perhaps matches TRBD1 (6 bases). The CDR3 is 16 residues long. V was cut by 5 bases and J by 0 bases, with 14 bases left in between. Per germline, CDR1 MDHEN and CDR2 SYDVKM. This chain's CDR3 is CASSLRGGNSGNTIYF. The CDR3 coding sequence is TGTGCCAGCAGTCTGAGAGGGGGGAACTCTGGAAACACCATATATTTT.

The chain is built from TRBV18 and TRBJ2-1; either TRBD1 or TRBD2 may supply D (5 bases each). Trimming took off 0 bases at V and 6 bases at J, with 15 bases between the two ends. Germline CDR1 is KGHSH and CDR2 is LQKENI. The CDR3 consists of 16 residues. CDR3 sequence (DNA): TGTGCCAGCTCACCACCGGTGGGGACCTCAAGCAATGAGCAGTTCTTC. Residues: CASSPPVGTSSNEQFF.

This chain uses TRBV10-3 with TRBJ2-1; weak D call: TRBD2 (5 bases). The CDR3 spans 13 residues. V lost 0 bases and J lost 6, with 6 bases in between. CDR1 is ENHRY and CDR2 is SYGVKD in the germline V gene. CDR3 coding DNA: TGTGCCATCAGTGAGTCCAGCGGCAATGAGCAGTTCTTC. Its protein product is CAISESSGNEQFF.

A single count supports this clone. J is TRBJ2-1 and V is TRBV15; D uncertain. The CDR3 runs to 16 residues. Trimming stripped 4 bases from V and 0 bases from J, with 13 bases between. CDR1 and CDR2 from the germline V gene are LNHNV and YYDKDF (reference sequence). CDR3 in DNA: TGTGCCACCAGCAACCTAGACAAGAGCTCCTACAATGAGCAGTTCTTC. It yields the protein CATSNLDKSSYNEQFF. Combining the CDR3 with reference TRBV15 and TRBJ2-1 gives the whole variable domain DAMVIQNPRYQVTQFGKPVTLSCSQTLNHNVMYWYQQKSSQAPKLLFHYYDKDFNNEADTPDNFQSRRPNTSFCFLDIRSPGLGDTAMYLCATSNLDKSSYNEQFFGPGTRLTVL.

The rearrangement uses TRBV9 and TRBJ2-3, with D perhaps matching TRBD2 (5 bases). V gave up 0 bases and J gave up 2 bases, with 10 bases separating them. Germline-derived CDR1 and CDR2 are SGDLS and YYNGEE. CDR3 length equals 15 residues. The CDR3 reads CASSVAGIVTDTQYF. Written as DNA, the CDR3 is TGTGCCAGCAGCGTAGCCGGGATTGTCACAGATACGCAGTATTTT.

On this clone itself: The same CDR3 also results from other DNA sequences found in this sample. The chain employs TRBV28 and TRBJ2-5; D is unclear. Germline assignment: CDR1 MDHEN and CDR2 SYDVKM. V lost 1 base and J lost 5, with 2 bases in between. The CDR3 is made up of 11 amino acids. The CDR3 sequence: CASSLSETQYF. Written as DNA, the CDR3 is TGTGCCAGCAGTTTATCCGAGACCCAGTACTTC. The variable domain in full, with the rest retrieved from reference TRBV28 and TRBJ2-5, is DVKVTQSSRYLVKRTGEKVFLECVQDMDHENMFWYRQDPGLGLRLIYFSYDVKMKEKGDIPEGYSVSREKKERFSLILESASTNQTSMYLCASSLSETQYFGPGTRLLVL.

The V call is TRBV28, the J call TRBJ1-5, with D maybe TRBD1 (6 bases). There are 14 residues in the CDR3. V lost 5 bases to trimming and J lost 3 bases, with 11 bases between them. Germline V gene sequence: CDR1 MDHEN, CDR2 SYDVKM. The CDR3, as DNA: TGTGCCAGCAGTCGAGGGGGATTCAATCAGCCCCAGCATTTT. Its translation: CASSRGGFNQPQHF. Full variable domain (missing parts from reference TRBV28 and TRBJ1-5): DVKVTQSSRYLVKRTGEKVFLECVQDMDHENMFWYRQDPGLGLRLIYFSYDVKMKEKGDIPEGYSVSREKKERFSLILESASTNQTSMYLCASSRGGFNQPQHFGDGTRLSIL.

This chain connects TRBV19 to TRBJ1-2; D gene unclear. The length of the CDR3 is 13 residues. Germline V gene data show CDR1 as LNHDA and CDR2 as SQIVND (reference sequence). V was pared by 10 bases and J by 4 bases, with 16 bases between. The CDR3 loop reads CATSPSFSYGYTF. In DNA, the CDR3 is TGTGCCACCTCACCCTCCTTCTCCTATGGCTACACCTTC.

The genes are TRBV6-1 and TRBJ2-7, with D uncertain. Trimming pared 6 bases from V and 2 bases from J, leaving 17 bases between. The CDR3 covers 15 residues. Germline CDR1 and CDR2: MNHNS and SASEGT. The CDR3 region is CASSAAWAPTYEQYF. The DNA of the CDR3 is TGTGCCAGCAGCGCTGCATGGGCCCCGACCTACGAGCAGTACTTC.

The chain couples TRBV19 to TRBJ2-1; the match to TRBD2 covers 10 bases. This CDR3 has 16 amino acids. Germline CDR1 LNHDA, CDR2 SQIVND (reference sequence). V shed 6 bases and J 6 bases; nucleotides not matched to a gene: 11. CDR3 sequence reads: CASRQRSGRVGNEQFF. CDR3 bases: TGTGCCAGTAGGCAACGAAGCGGGAGGGTGGGCAATGAGCAGTTCTTC.

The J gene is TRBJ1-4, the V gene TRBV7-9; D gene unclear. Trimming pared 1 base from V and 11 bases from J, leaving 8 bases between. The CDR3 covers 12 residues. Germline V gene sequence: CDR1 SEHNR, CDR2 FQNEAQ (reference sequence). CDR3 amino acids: CASSLEFRKLFF. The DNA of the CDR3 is TGTGCCAGCAGCTTAGAGTTTCGGAAACTGTTTTTT.

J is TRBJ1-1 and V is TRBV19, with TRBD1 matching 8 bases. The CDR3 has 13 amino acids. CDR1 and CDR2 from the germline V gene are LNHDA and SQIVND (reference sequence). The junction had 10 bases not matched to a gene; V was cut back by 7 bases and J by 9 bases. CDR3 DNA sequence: TGTGCCAGTAAGGAGACAGGGGAAGGAAAAGCTTTCTTT. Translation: CASKETGEGKAFF.

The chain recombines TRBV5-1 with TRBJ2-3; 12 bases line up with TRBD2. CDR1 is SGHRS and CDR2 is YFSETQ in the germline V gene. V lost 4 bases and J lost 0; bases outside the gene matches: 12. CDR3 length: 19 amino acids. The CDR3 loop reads CASSPRRGTSGPSTDTQYF. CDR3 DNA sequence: TGCGCCAGCAGCCCACGAAGAGGGACTAGCGGGCCGAGCACAGATACGCAGTATTTT.

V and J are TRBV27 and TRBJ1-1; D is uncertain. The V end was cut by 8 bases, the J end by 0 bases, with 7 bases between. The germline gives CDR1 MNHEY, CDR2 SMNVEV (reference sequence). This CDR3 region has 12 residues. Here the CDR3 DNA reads TGTGCCAGCGGTTCCTTGAACACTGAAGCTTTCTTT. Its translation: CASGSLNTEAFF.

This CDR3 is CASNLEATTIEETQYF. The DNA for the CDR3 is TGTGCCAGCAATCTTGAGGCTACGACTATAGAAGAGACCCAGTACTTC. J is TRBJ2-5 and V is TRBV11-2; TRBD2 might be the D (5 bases). Germline V gives CDR1 SGHAT, CDR2 FQNNGV. The CDR3 runs to 16 residues. The V gene lost 7 bases and the J gene lost 3 bases, with 21 bases spanning the gap.

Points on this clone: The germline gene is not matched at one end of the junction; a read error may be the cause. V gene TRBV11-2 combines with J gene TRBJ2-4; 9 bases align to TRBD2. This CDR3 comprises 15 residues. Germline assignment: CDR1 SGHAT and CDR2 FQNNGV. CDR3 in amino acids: CASSLERWREGTTDF. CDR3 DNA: TGTGCCAGCAGCTTAGAGCGGTGGCGGGAGGGGACCACGGACTTC.

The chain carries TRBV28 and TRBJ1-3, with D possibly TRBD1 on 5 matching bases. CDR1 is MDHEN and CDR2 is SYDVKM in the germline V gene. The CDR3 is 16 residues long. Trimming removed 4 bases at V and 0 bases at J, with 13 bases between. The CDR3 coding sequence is TGTGCCAGCAGTTCTCGGGACCTATACTCTGGAAACACCATATATTTT. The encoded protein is CASSSRDLYSGNTIYF.

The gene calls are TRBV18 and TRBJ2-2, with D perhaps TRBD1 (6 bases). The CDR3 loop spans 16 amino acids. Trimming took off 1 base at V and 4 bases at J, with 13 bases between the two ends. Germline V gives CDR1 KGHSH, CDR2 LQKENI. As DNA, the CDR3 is TGTGCCAGCTCACCACTTTCACAGGGAACCACCGGGGAGCTGTTTTTT. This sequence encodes CASSPLSQGTTGELFF.

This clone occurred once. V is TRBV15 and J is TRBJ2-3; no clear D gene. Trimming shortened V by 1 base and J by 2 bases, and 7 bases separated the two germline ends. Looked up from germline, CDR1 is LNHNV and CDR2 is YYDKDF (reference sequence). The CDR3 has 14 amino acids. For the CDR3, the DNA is TGTGCCACCAGCAGAGGTGTTAACACAGATACGCAGTATTTT. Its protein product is CATSRGVNTDTQYF.

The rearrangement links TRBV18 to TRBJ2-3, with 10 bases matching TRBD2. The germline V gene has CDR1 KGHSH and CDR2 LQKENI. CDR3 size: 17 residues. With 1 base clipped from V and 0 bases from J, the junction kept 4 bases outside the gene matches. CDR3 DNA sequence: TGTGCCAGCTCACCACTCAGGACTAGCGGTAGCACAGATACGCAGTATTTT. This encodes CASSPLRTSGSTDTQYF.

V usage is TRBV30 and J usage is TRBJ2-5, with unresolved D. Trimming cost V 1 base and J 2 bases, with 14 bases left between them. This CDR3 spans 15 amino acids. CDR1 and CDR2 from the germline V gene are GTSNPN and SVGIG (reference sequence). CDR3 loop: CAWSEFVLPQETQYF. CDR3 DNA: TGTGCCTGGAGTGAGTTTGTGCTTCCTCAAGAGACCCAGTACTTC.

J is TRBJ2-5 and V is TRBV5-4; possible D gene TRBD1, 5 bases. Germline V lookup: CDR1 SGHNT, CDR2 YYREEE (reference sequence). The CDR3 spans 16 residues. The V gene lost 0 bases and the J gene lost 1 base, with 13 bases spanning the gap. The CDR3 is CASSLVQVSLQETQYF. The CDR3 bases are TGTGCCAGCAGCTTGGTACAGGTCAGCCTCCAAGAGACCCAGTACTTC.

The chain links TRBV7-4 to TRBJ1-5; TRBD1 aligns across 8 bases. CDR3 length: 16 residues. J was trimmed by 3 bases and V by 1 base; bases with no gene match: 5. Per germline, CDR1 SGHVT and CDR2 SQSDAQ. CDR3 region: CASSLVGQANNQPQHF. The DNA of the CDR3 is TGTGCCAGCAGCTTAGTGGGACAGGCAAACAATCAGCCCCAGCATTTT.

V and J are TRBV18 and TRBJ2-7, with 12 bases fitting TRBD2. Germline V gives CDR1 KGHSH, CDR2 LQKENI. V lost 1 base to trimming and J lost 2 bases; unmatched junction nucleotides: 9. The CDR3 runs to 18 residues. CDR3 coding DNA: TGTGCCAGCTCACCACAGACTAGCGGGAGACTGTCAGCCTACGAGCAGTACTTC. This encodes CASSPQTSGRLSAYEQYF.

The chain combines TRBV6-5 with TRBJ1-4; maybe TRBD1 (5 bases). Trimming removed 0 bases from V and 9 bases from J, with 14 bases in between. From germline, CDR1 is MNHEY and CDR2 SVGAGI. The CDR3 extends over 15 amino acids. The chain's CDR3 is CASSYSIFRGKKLFF. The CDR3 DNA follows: TGTGCCAGCAGTTACTCAATCTTTAGGGGTAAAAAACTGTTTTTT.

The CDR3 reads CAISESMSVTQYF. CDR3 nucleotide sequence: TGTGCCATCAGTGAGTCGATGTCGGTGACCCAGTACTTC. The chain recombines TRBV10-3 with TRBJ2-5, with D uncertain. Per the germline V gene, CDR1 is ENHRY and CDR2 is SYGVKD. CDR3 length equals 13 residues. Trimming shortened V by 0 bases and J by 7 bases, and 9 bases separated the two germline ends.

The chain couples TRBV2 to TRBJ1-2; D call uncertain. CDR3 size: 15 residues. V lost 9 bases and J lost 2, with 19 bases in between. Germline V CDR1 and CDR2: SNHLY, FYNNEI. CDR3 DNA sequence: TGTGCCAGTCGTGTGGGTGGCAGATTGAACTATGGCTACACCTTC. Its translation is CASRVGGRLNYGYTF.